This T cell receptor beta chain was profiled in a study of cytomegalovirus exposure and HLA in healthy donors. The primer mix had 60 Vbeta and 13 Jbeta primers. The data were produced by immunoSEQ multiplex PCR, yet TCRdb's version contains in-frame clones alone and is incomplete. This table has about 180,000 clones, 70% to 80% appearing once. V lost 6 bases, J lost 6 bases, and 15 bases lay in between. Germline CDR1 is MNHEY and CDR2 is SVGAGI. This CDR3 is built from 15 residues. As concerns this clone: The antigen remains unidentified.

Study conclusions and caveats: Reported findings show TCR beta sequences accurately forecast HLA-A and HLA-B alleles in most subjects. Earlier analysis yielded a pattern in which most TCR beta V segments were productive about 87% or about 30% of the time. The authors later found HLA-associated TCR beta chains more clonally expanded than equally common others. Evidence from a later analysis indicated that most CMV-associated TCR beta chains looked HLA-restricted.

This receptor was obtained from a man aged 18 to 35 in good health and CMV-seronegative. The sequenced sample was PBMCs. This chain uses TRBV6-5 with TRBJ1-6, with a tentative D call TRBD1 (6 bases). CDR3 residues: CASSVDQGRNSPLHF. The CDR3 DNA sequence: TGTGCCAGCAGCGTGGACCAGGGGCGTAATTCACCCCTCCACTTT.